These 8 T cell receptor beta chains were sequenced from one sample in a study of blood T cell repertoires in COVID-19. Clones were read by immunoSEQ multiplex PCR, and TCRdb kept only the in-frame ones, dropping some. The data show some 340,000 clones, with around 87% seen just once and 5.3% held by the top ten. The sequencing sample was made of PBMCs or T cells enriched from blood (not recorded which). The receptors were sampled from a young woman who had recovered from COVID-19.

The chain combines TRBV7-2 with TRBJ1-1; a weak D match, TRBD1 (5 bases). Trimming pared 5 bases from V and 9 bases from J, leaving 16 bases between. Germline V CDR1 and CDR2: SGHTA, FQGNSA. The CDR3 covers 13 residues. In DNA, the CDR3 is TGTGCCAGCAGCCCGCGGGACTCGCACCAAGCTTTCTTT. Residues: CASSPRDSHQAFF. Full variable domain (missing parts from reference TRBV7-2 and TRBJ1-1): GAGVSQSPSNKVTEKGKDVELRCDPISGHTALYWYRQSLGQGLEFLIYFQGNSAPDKSGLPSDRFSAERTGGSVSTLTIQRTQQEDSAVYLCASSPRDSHQAFFGQGTRLTVV.

The V and J genes are TRBV9 and TRBJ2-1; D might be TRBD2 (5 bases). Germline assignment: CDR1 SGDLS and CDR2 YYNGEE. CDR3 length equals 12 residues. Trimming removed 3 bases at V and 13 bases at J, with 14 bases between. The CDR3 region is CASSGTSFHQFF. The CDR3 coding sequence is TGTGCCAGCAGCGGGACTTCCTTCCACCAGTTCTTC.

The rearrangement joins TRBV19 to TRBJ2-5, with unresolved D. The germline CDR1 and CDR2 sequences are LNHDA and SQIVND (reference sequence). The CDR3 sequence is 15 residues long. Trimming removed 7 bases from V and 5 bases from J, with 20 bases in between. The CDR3 DNA reads as TGTGCCAGTACCCCCACTGGTGTGGTCCGGGAGACCCAGTACTTC. As protein: CASTPTGVVRETQYF.

CDR3 bases: TGTGCCAGCAGCCCATGGACAGGTTATAATTCACCCCTCCACTTT. Protein product: CASSPWTGYNSPLHF. The chain recombines TRBV5-6 with TRBJ1-6, with 7 bases identical to TRBD1. Germline CDR1 reads SGHDT; CDR2 reads YYEEEE. This CDR3 has 15 residues. V was pared by 4 bases and J by 4 bases, with 5 bases of the junction left unmatched.

The J gene is TRBJ2-7, the V gene TRBV6-5, with D possibly being TRBD2 (6 bases). The V and J ends lost 6 bases and 5 bases respectively, with 11 bases between them. Looked up from germline, CDR1 is MNHEY and CDR2 is SVGAGI. The CDR3 is 12 residues long. The CDR3 protein is CASRNSGHEQYF. The CDR3 DNA follows: TGTGCCAGCAGGAATAGCGGCCACGAGCAGTACTTC.

The chain recombines TRBV7-9 with TRBJ1-2; weak D call: TRBD1 (5 bases). The CDR3 runs 15 residues. Per germline, CDR1 SEHNR and CDR2 FQNEAQ (reference sequence). The V gene lost 5 bases and the J gene lost 6 bases, with 19 bases spanning the gap. Here the CDR3 reads CASSPSSPGGNGYTF. The CDR3 DNA reads as TGTGCCAGCAGCCCCAGTTCCCCGGGGGGGAATGGCTACACCTTC.

This sequence joins TRBV6-2 or TRBV6-3 and TRBJ1-1; D remains unclear. Germline CDR1 is MNHEY and CDR2 is SVGEGT. The CDR3 spans 12 residues. V lost 5 bases to trimming and J lost 5 bases, with 9 bases between them. The CDR3 nucleotides read TGTGCCAGCAGTGTACACCGTACTGAAGCTTTCTTT. It yields the protein CASSVHRTEAFF.

V usage is TRBV9 and J usage is TRBJ1-2; D is ambiguous. Germline V gene lookup returns CDR1 SGDLS and CDR2 YYNGEE. The CDR3 spans 12 residues. V shed 4 bases and J shed 8 bases, with 12 bases lying between them. The CDR3 DNA reads as TGTGCCAGCAGCTCAGCGGGAGGAGGCTACACCTTC. Its protein product is CASSSAGGGYTF.